This TCR beta chain was obtained from a study of CD8+ T cells in alopecia areata. CDR1 is GTSNPN and CDR2 is SVGIG in the germline V gene (reference sequence). The CDR3 loop spans 17 amino acids. V lost 1 base, J lost 8 bases, and 16 bases stayed unmatched. It was from PBMCs that CD4+ and CD8+ T cells were sorted. RNA was isolated and reverse transcribed to cDNA, the sequencing template. TCRdb's table, derived via immunoSEQ multiplex PCR, lists solely in-frame clones and lacks some. The data contain 120,000 to 150,000 clones, approximately 56% of them seen just once; the ten biggest clones take up 35% to 40%. The study's findings and limits: Normal scalp had lower clonality than lesional scalp, with alopecia totalis/universalis lesions showing this most strongly. Tissue-resident alphabeta T cells belonging to normal skin likewise get sequenced within scalp specimens. Shared TCR sequences were less clear between patients than in mice, possibly partly from HLA diversity.

A note on this clone: The target antigen is unknown.

V is TRBV30 and J is TRBJ2-2; TRBD1 aligns across 7 bases. The specimen sequenced was CD8+ T cells sorted from blood. The origin of this receptor is a human donor in good health. CDR3 nucleotides: TGTGCCTGGAGTGCCCCAGACAGGGTCTCGTTTTCAGGGGAGCTGTTTTTT. It encodes CAWSAPDRVSFSGELFF.